This entry is about one T cell receptor beta chain. This sample stems from a study of T-cell reconstitution after alpha-beta-depleted transplantation in children. This CDR3 comprises 14 residues. V was clipped by 3 bases and J by 8 bases; unmatched bases: 9. The germline CDR1 and CDR2 sequences are GTSNPN and SVGIG (reference sequence). For TCRbeta, the library was prepared with unique molecular identifiers. TCRdb re-called the PCR reads with MiXCR, one entry per CDR3 protein. In the table there are some 520,000 distinct CDR3 sequences, approximately 32% of which are singletons. This sequence joins TRBV30 and TRBJ2-1; TRBD2 agrees at 8 bases. The sample here was PBMCs from the stem cell graft donor, taken from the stem cell graft. The TCR sequence derives from a human donor who donated a stem cell graft to a child with aplastic anemia. CDR3 sequence reads: CAWRRSGRTDEQFF. Written as DNA, the CDR3 is TGTGCCTGGAGGAGAAGCGGGAGAACCGATGAGCAGTTCTTC.